The rows below give T cell receptor beta chains drawn from one sample of a study of memory B cells and T cells in multiple sclerosis. Generated by immunoSEQ multiplex PCR, the TCRdb table keeps only in-frame clones and is missing some. Of 500 or so clones in the sample, 65% to 85% were seen once. The sample taken for sequencing was brain tissue. The source of these receptors is a human donor with multiple sclerosis. Both conserved end residues are part of each CDR3. The order of the fields is V gene, CDR3 length, D gene, J gene, clone size, CDR3 DNA, CDR3 protein. A D gene is named only where the DNA matches it firmly. A row's size may be missing; if present it is once, few, many or a size class.

V: TRBV9
length: 15
D: -
J: TRBJ1-5
size: -
DNA: TGTGCCAGCAGCGTAGTTATCCGTCTCAATCAGCCCCAGCATTTT
CDR3: CASSVVIRLNQPQHF

V: TRBV5-1
length: 14
D: -
J: TRBJ1-2
size: few
DNA: TGCGCCAGCAGCTTGTCAGGGGATAACTATGGCTACACCTTC
CDR3: CASSLSGDNYGYTF

V: TRBV5-4
length: 14
D: TRBD1
J: TRBJ1-1
size: -
DNA: TGTGCCAGCAGCCCAACAGGGGACGACACTGAAGCTTTCTTT
CDR3: CASSPTGDDTEAFF

V: TRBV7-9
length: 18
D: TRBD2
J: TRBJ2-3
size: -
DNA: TGTGCCAGCAGCTTAGGGGTAGCGGGGGATCGAGGAACAGATACGCAGTATTTT
CDR3: CASSLGVAGDRGTDTQYF

V: TRBV7-6
length: 13
D: -
J: TRBJ1-1
size: -
DNA: TGTGCCAGCAGCTGGGGGGAGGACACTGAAGCTTTCTTT
CDR3: CASSWGEDTEAFF

V: TRBV19
length: 14
D: TRBD1
J: TRBJ2-3
size: -
DNA: TGTGCCAGTAGTAGAGGACAGGCCACAGATACGCAGTATTTT
CDR3: CASSRGQATDTQYF

V: TRBV9
length: 15
D: TRBD2
J: TRBJ2-1
size: -
DNA: TGTGCCAGCAGCGCTTCCGGGACTACCCACAATGAGCAGTTCTTC
CDR3: CASSASGTTHNEQFF

V: TRBV6-5
length: 15
D: -
J: TRBJ1-1
size: -
DNA: TGTGCCAGCAGGCCGACCTTTGACAGGCACACTGAAGCTTTCTTT
CDR3: CASRPTFDRHTEAFF

V: TRBV2
length: 14
D: -
J: TRBJ1-1
size: -
DNA: TGTGCCAGCACCATGTACGGGGGGGCATATGAGGCTTTCTTT
CDR3: CASTMYGGAYEAFF

V: TRBV29-1
length: 15
D: TRBD1
J: TRBJ2-2
size: -
DNA: TGCAGCGCTATCCCGGGACAGTCGAACACCGGGGAGCTGTTTTTT
CDR3: CSAIPGQSNTGELFF

V: TRBV18
length: 14
D: TRBD1
J: TRBJ2-7
size: -
DNA: TGTGCCAGCTCCCTGGACAGGGGACTCTACGAGCAGTACTTC
CDR3: CASSLDRGLYEQYF

V: TRBV5-1
length: 15
D: TRBD1
J: TRBJ2-2
size: -
DNA: TGCGCCAGCAGCGCACACTCGACAGGGGCCGGGGAGCTGTTTTTT
CDR3: CASSAHSTGAGELFF

V: TRBV28
length: 14
D: -
J: TRBJ1-5
size: -
DNA: TGTGCCAGCAGTCTAATGACAGACAATCAGCCCCAGCATTTT
CDR3: CASSLMTDNQPQHF

V: TRBV29-1
length: 14
D: -
J: TRBJ2-6
size: -
DNA: TGCAGCGTTGTGGGGAGCTCTGGGGCCAACGTCCTGACTTTC
CDR3: CSVVGSSGANVLTF

V: TRBV6-1
length: 14
D: -
J: TRBJ1-5
size: -
DNA: TGTGCCAGCAGTAGACAGGACCTCAATCAGCCCCAGCATTTT
CDR3: CASSRQDLNQPQHF

V: TRBV5-1
length: 13
D: -
J: TRBJ2-7
size: -
DNA: TGCGCCAGCAGCACCGGGACATCCTACGAGCAGTACTTC
CDR3: CASSTGTSYEQYF

V: TRBV9
length: 14
D: -
J: TRBJ2-7
size: few
DNA: TGTGCCAGCAGCGTTGAGGGTATATCCTACGAGCAGTACTTC
CDR3: CASSVEGISYEQYF

V: TRBV9
length: 15
D: -
J: TRBJ1-2
size: -
DNA: TGTGCCAGCAGCGAGCTGCCAGGCTCTAACTATGGCTACACCTTC
CDR3: CASSELPGSNYGYTF

V: TRBV20-1
length: 11
D: -
J: TRBJ2-2
size: -
DNA: TGCAGTGCCTCCGACACCGGGGAGCTGTTTTTT
CDR3: CSASDTGELFF